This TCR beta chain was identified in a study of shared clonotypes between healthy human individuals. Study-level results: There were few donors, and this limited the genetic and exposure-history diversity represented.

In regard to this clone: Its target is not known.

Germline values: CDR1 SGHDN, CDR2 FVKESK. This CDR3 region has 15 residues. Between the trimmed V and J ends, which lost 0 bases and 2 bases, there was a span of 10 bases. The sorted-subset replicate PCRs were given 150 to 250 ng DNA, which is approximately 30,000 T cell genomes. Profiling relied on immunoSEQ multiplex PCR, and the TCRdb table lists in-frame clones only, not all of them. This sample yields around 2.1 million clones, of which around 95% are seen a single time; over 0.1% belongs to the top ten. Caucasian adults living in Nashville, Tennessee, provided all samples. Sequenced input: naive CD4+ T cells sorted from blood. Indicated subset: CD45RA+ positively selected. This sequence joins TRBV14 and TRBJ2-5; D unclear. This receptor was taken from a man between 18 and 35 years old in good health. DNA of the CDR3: TGTGCCAGCAGCCAAGACCGCAGGATGCAAGAGACCCAGTACTTC. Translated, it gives CASSQDRRMQETQYF.